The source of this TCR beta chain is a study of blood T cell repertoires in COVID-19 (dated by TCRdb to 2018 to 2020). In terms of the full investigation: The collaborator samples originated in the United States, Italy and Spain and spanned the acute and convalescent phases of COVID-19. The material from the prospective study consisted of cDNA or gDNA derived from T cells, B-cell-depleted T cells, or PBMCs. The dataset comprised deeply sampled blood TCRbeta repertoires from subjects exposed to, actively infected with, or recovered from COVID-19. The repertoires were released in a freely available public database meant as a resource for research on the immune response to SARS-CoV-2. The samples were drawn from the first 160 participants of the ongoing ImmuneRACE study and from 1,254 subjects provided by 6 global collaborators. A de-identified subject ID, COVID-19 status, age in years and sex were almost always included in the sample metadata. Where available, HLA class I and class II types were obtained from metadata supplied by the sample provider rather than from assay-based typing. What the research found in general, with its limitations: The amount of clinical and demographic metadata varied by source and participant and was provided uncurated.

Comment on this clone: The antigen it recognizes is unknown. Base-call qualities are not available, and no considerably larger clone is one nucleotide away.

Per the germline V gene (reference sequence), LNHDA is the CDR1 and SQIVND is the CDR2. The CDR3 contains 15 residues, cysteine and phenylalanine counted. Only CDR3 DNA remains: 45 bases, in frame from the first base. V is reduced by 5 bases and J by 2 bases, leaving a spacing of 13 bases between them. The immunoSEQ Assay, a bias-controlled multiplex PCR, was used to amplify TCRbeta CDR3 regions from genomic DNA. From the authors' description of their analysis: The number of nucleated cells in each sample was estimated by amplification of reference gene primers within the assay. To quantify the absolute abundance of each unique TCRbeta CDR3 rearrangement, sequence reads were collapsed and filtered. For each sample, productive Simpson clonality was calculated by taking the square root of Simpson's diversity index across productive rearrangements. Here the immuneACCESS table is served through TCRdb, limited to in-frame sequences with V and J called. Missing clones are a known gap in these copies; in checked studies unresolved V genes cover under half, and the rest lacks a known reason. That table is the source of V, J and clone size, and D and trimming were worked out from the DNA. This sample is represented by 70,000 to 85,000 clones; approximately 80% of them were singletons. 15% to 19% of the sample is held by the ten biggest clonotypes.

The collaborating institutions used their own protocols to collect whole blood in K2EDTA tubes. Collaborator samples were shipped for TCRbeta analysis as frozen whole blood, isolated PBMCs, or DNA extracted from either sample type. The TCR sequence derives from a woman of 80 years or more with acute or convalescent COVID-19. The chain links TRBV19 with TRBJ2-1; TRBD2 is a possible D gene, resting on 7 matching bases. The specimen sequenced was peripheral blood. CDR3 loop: CASSAEGGPYNEQFF. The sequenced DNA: TGTGCCAGTAGTGCTGAGGGGGGGCCCTACAATGAGCAGTTCTTC.